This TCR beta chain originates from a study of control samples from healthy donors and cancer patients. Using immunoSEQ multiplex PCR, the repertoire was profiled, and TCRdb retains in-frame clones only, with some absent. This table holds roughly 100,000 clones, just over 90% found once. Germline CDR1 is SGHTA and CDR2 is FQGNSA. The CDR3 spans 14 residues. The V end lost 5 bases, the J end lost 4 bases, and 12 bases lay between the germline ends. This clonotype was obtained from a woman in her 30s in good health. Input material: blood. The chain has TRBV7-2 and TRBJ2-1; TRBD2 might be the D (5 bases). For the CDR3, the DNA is TGTGCCAGCAGCACAGAGCTAGCTTACAATGAGCAGTTCTTC. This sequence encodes CASSTELAYNEQFF.